Each of the 17 T cell receptor beta chains below was sequenced from the same sample in a study of vaccination effects on CD4 cells after COVID-19. Clones were sequenced by immunoSEQ multiplex PCR, and TCRdb holds only the in-frame ones, with some missing. The sample shows 21,000 or so clones, around 76% of them seen only once. The antigens of these receptors remain unknown. Antigen-specific CD4+ T cells were first expanded with viral peptide pools by the ViraFEST assay and only then sequenced. Culturing for around ten days preceded CD4+ T cell isolation. Each person got two doses of an mRNA SARS-CoV-2 vaccine, BNT162b2 or mRNA-1273. The source material was CD4+ T cells from PBMCs cultured with HCoV-229E spike peptides, sampled after COVID-19 vaccination. The source is a human donor who received a COVID-19 vaccine.

CDR3 protein: CASSQSTGGYGYTF. CDR3 DNA sequence: TGCGCCAGCAGCCAATCTACAGGGGGCTATGGCTACACCTTC. This rearrangement joins TRBV4-1 to TRBJ1-2; 8 bases are shared with TRBD1. V shed 2 bases and J 4 bases; nucleotides not matched to a gene: 3. Germline CDR1 MGHRA, CDR2 YSYEKL. The CDR3 contains 14 residues.

The chain joins TRBV6-5 to TRBJ1-3; D not certain. The CDR3 has 14 residues. The V end lost 4 bases, the J end lost 4 bases, and 11 bases lay between the germline ends. CDR1 and CDR2 from the germline V gene are MNHEY and SVGAGI. The CDR3 protein is CASSLGPQGNTIYF. In DNA, the CDR3 is TGTGCCAGCAGTTTAGGCCCACAAGGAAACACCATATATTTT.

The rearrangement uses TRBV19 and TRBJ1-2; D remains unclear. The CDR3 runs 16 residues. Germline loops: CDR1 LNHDA, CDR2 SQIVND (reference sequence). The V and J ends lost 2 bases and 5 bases respectively, with 18 bases between them. The CDR3 protein is CASSIPGTDARYGYTF. For the CDR3, the DNA is TGTGCCAGTAGTATACCGGGAACAGACGCGAGATATGGCTACACCTTC.

This clone occurred once. The rearrangement links TRBV29-1 to TRBJ2-3; no firm D call. The CDR3 is 15 amino acids. Germline CDR1 and CDR2: SQVTM and ANQGSEA. Trimming stripped 8 bases from V and 1 base from J, with 19 bases between. The chain's CDR3 is CSTLNLGFGTDTQYF. Written as DNA, the CDR3 is TGCAGCACCCTGAATCTGGGGTTTGGCACAGATACGCAGTATTTT.

The chain employs TRBV14 and TRBJ2-3; D is perhaps TRBD2 (6 bases). The germline V gene encodes CDR1 SGHDN and CDR2 FVKESK. V gave up 4 bases and J gave up 0 bases, with 20 bases separating them. There are 18 residues in the CDR3. The CDR3 DNA follows: TGTGCCAGCAGCCGCACGATTTTGGGGAGCGGGAGCACAGATACGCAGTATTTT. Amino acids: CASSRTILGSGSTDTQYF.

V gene TRBV5-1 combines with J gene TRBJ1-1; the D is unclear. V was cut by 1 base and J by 0 bases, with 10 bases left in between. CDR1 is SGHRS, CDR2 YFSETQ, per germline. This CDR3 spans 15 amino acids. The CDR3 DNA reads as TGCGCCAGCAGCTTGTTAGGCACCTTGAACACTGAAGCTTTCTTT. This sequence encodes CASSLLGTLNTEAFF. Supplemented by reference TRBV5-1 and TRBJ1-1, the full variable domain reads KAGVTQTPRYLIKTRGQQVTLSCSPISGHRSVSWYQQTPGQGLQFLFEYFSETQRNKGNFPGRFSGRQFSNSRSEMNVSTLELGDSALYLCASSLLGTLNTEAFFGQGTRLTVV.

Only a few counts were recorded for this clone. V usage is TRBV10-3 and J usage is TRBJ2-7; perhaps TRBD2 as D (6 bases). V lost 4 bases, J lost 4 bases, and 14 bases lay in between. From germline, CDR1 is ENHRY and CDR2 SYGVKD. CDR3 length: 14 residues. CDR3 bases: TGTGCCATCAGTGCCCCGTATGGGGGGTACGAGCAGTACTTC. It specifies CAISAPYGGYEQYF.

The CDR3 DNA sequence: TGCGCCAGCAGCTTAGGGGCGGGAAACACCATATATTTT. The encoded protein is CASSLGAGNTIYF. J is TRBJ1-3 and V is TRBV5-1, with a tentative D call TRBD1 (5 bases). CDR1 is SGHRS and CDR2 is YFSETQ in the germline V gene. The length of the CDR3 is 13 residues. Trimming cost V 2 bases and J 4 bases, with 7 bases left between them. The variable domain in full, completed from reference TRBV5-1 and TRBJ1-3, reads KAGVTQTPRYLIKTRGQQVTLSCSPISGHRSVSWYQQTPGQGLQFLFEYFSETQRNKGNFPGRFSGRQFSNSRSEMNVSTLELGDSALYLCASSLGAGNTIYFGEGSWLTVV.

The chain employs TRBV21-1 and TRBJ2-3; TRBD1 is taken as the D call from the table, unchecked against the DNA. TRBV21-1 is labeled a pseudogene. The CDR3 loop spans 15 amino acids. The CDR3 reads CASSKDRGYTDTQYF. CDR3 DNA sequence: TGTGCCAGCAGCAAAGACAGGGGGTACACAGATACGCAGTATTTT.

The V call is TRBV7-9, the J call TRBJ1-1, with D unclear. The CDR3 spans 12 residues. Germline values: CDR1 SEHNR, CDR2 FQNEAQ (reference sequence). Trimming cost V 3 bases and J 3 bases, with 5 bases left between them. The DNA for the CDR3 is TGTGCCAGCAGCTTTCGCTACACTGAAGCTTTCTTT. Its protein is CASSFRYTEAFF.

J is TRBJ1-6 and V is TRBV6-6; 11 bases line up with TRBD1. V lost 4 bases to trimming and J lost 7 bases; unmatched junction nucleotides: 3. This CDR3 has 15 amino acids. Germline CDR1 MNHNY, CDR2 SVGAGI (reference sequence). The CDR3 bases are TGTGCCAGCAGTTCGGGGACAGGGGGGAATTCACCCCTCCACTTT. It translates to CASSSGTGGNSPLHF.

The genes are TRBV18 and TRBJ1-6; D might be TRBD1 (6 bases). The ends were cut back, 3 bases at V and 7 bases at J, with 10 bases in the middle. CDR3 length: 14 residues. The germline CDR1 and CDR2 sequences are KGHSH and LQKENI. Written as DNA, the CDR3 is TGTGCCAGCTCACCGGGGGCAGTAAATTCACCCCTCCACTTT. Translation: CASSPGAVNSPLHF. Based on the CDR3 plus reference TRBV18 and TRBJ1-6, the full variable domain is NAGVMQNPRHLVRRRGQEARLRCSPMKGHSHVYWYRQLPEEGLKFMVYLQKENIIDESGMPKERFSAEFPKEGPSILRIQQVVRGDSAAYFCASSPGAVNSPLHFGNGTRLTVT.

This chain joins TRBV11-2 and TRBJ2-1; the match to TRBD2 covers 14 bases. The length of the CDR3 is 18 residues. Germline V gene lookup returns CDR1 SGHAT and CDR2 FQNNGV. The V and J ends lost 2 bases and 9 bases, in that order; junction bases with no gene match: 12. Written as DNA, the CDR3 is TGTGCCAGCAGCTTACCAAAAGTTCCGGGACTAGCGGGAGTTGAGCAGTTCTTC. Its protein is CASSLPKVPGLAGVEQFF.

The chain joins TRBV29-1 to TRBJ2-1; tentatively, D is TRBD1 (5 bases). The ends were cut back, 4 bases at V and 6 bases at J, with 7 bases in the middle. The CDR3 spans 11 residues. Germline V gene data show CDR1 as SQVTM and CDR2 as ANQGSEA. The CDR3 region has the DNA TGCAGCGTTGGACAGATCAATGAGCAGTTCTTC. Protein product: CSVGQINEQFF.

V and J are TRBV3-1 (or the pseudogene TRBV3-2) and TRBJ2-3, with D unresolved. With 1 base removed from V and 4 bases from J, the gap between germline ends came to 12 bases. Per the germline V gene, CDR1 is LGHDT and CDR2 is YNNKEL (reference sequence). The CDR3 is 15 residues long. The CDR3 loop reads CASSQGGVAPDTQYF. CDR3 DNA sequence: TGTGCCAGCAGCCAAGGTGGGGTAGCTCCAGATACGCAGTATTTT.

J is TRBJ2-6 and V is TRBV11-2, with a tentative D call TRBD1 (6 bases). V shed 3 bases and J shed 0 bases, with 12 bases lying between them. The CDR3 has 17 residues. Germline V gene sequence: CDR1 SGHAT, CDR2 FQNNGV. CDR3 residues: CASSLVGHISGANVLTF. The DNA for the CDR3 is TGTGCCAGCAGCTTGGTGGGACACATCTCTGGGGCCAACGTCCTGACTTTC.

For the CDR3, the DNA is TGTGCCTGGAGTACCGGGGGTGGGCGGAAAAAACTGTTTTTT. Protein sequence: CAWSTGGGRKKLFF. The V and J genes are TRBV30 and TRBJ1-4; a weak D match, TRBD1 (5 bases). V was cut by 2 bases and J by 9 bases, with 16 bases left in between. This CDR3 spans 14 amino acids. CDR1 is GTSNPN, CDR2 SVGIG, per germline (reference sequence).